A selection of T cell receptor beta chains follows, all from one sample in a study of graft-versus-host responses after intestinal transplantation. Generated by immunoSEQ multiplex PCR, the TCRdb table keeps only in-frame clones and is missing some. The table includes just over 20,000 clones, around 94% detected once. The sample here was PBMCs, taken roughly 260 days after intestinal transplant. The receptors here all came from a human patient who received an intestinal transplant, so some T cells may come from the graft donor. The CDR3 runs from the conserved cysteine through the conserved F or W. D genes are given only for firm matches. The size field is filled for only some rows; it gives once, few, many or a size class.

d_gene,abundance,v_gene,j_gene,CDR3nt,CDR3aa
NA,NA,TRBV2,TRBJ2-7,TGTGCCAGCAGTGATAGCCCGGCTAGCCCTCGGGGCGAGCAGTACTTC,CASSDSPASPRGEQYF
NA,NA,TRBV27,TRBJ2-1,TGTGCCAGCAGTTTAGAGGACAACTACAATGAGCAGTTCTTC,CASSLEDNYNEQFF
TRBD2,NA,TRBV10-1,TRBJ2-1,TGCGCCAGCAGTGGGGCTAGCGGGATAATCGGGCAGTTCTTC,CASSGASGIIGQFF
NA,NA,TRBV19,TRBJ1-2,TGTGCCAGTAGTCGGACAGAGAAATATGGCTACACCTTC,CASSRTEKYGYTF
NA,NA,TRBV29-1,TRBJ2-2,TGCAGCGCCAAAGTGCAGGGAAAAACGAACACCGGGGAGCTGTTTTTT,CSAKVQGKTNTGELFF
NA,NA,TRBV7-3,TRBJ2-2,TGTGCCAGCAGCCCCCGACAGGGAGGGACCGGGGAGCTGTTTTTT,CASSPRQGGTGELFF
NA,once,TRBV5-6,TRBJ1-4,TGTGCCAGCAGCTTGTGGAGGGGGACTAATGAAAAACTGTTTTTT,CASSLWRGTNEKLFF
NA,NA,TRBV30,TRBJ2-1,TGTGCCTGGAACCCGGGACTTCATTACAATGAGCAGTTCTTC,CAWNPGLHYNEQFF
TRBD1,NA,TRBV5-6,TRBJ1-2,TGTGCCAGCAGTTTCTCACAGGGGGTTGAAGGCTACACCTTC,CASSFSQGVEGYTF
NA,NA,TRBV5-1,TRBJ1-1,TGCGCCAGCAGCTTGGCGGGGCACGACACTGAAGCTTTCTTT,CASSLAGHDTEAFF
TRBD1,NA,TRBV6-5,TRBJ2-7,TGTGCCAGCACTCCCGGGACAGGGCCCTACGAGCAGTACTTC,CASTPGTGPYEQYF
NA,NA,TRBV27,TRBJ2-1,TGTGCCAGCAGTTTCGTATGGGGAAGCAACAATGAGCAGTTCTTC,CASSFVWGSNNEQFF
TRBD2,NA,TRBV30,TRBJ2-1,TGTGCCTGGAGTTGGGAGGGCGAGCAGTTCTTC,CAWSWEGEQFF
TRBD2,NA,TRBV19,TRBJ2-1,TGTGCCAGTAGTATTAGCGGGAGCGGCAATGAGCAGTTCTTC,CASSISGSGNEQFF
NA,NA,TRBV11-3,TRBJ2-1,TGTGCCAGCAGCCAACTAGGCAATGAGCAGTTCTTC,CASSQLGNEQFF
TRBD1,NA,TRBV7-8,TRBJ2-7,TGTGCCAGCAGCTTAGCCGGGACAGGGGTCGAGCAGTACTTC,CASSLAGTGVEQYF
NA,NA,TRBV15,TRBJ2-7,TGTGCCACCGGGGAGGTCCCCACCTCCTACGAGCAGTACTTC,CATGEVPTSYEQYF
TRBD1,NA,TRBV18,TRBJ2-2,TGTGCCAGCTCACCAGACAGGGGCACCGGGGAGCTGTTTTTT,CASSPDRGTGELFF
NA,NA,TRBV5-1,TRBJ1-1,TGCGCCAGCAGCTTGGTCAGTGCGGGGGGCAGAGATATGAGCACTGAAGCTTTCTTT,CASSLVSAGGRDMSTEAFF
NA,NA,TRBV19,TRBJ1-3,TGTGCCAGTAGAGTCGGTGGGGGCTCTGGAAACACCATATATTTT,CASRVGGGSGNTIYF
TRBD2,NA,TRBV19,TRBJ2-2,TGTGCCAGTAGTATCGCGGGGGTGACCGGGGAGCTGTTTTTT,CASSIAGVTGELFF
TRBD1,NA,TRBV5-1,TRBJ2-7,TGCGCCAGCAGCCTTGGGACAGGGGGCGCCTCCTACGAGCAGTACTTC,CASSLGTGGASYEQYF
TRBD2,NA,TRBV27,TRBJ2-1,TGTGCCAGCAATCTAGCGGGAGCTTACGATGAGCAGTTCTTC,CASNLAGAYDEQFF
TRBD2,NA,TRBV7-3,TRBJ2-1,TGTGCCAGCAGCTTAATTGCGGGAGGGAGGGGATTTGGCAATGAGCAGTTCTTC,CASSLIAGGRGFGNEQFF
TRBD1,NA,TRBV6-5,TRBJ1-2,TGTGCCAGCAGTTACTCACCCTACAGGGGTGGCTACACCTTC,CASSYSPYRGGYTF
NA,NA,TRBV5-5,TRBJ2-2,TGTGCCAGCGGGTCGCAGGGTAATTTAGGCGGGGAGCTGTTTTTT,CASGSQGNLGGELFF
TRBD2,NA,TRBV5-1,TRBJ2-1,TGCGCCAGCAGCTTGGCCGGGACTAACTACAATGAGCAGTTCTTC,CASSLAGTNYNEQFF
NA,once,TRBV27,TRBJ1-3,TGTGCCAGCAGTCCTCTAAGCTCTGGAAACACCATATATTTT,CASSPLSSGNTIYF
NA,NA,TRBV2,TRBJ2-7,TGTGCCAGCAGTGAAGACCCACTGGGGGAGCAGTACTTC,CASSEDPLGEQYF
NA,NA,TRBV27,TRBJ2-7,TGTGCCAGCAGTTTGGGTAGCGCCTACGAGCAGTACTTC,CASSLGSAYEQYF
TRBD1,NA,TRBV6-1,TRBJ1-2,TGTGCCAGCAGTGTGCGGACAGGCAACTATGGCTACACCTTC,CASSVRTGNYGYTF
TRBD2,NA,TRBV2,TRBJ2-3,TGTGCCAGCTCAGGGCTAGCGGGAGATTTAGATACGCAGTATTTT,CASSGLAGDLDTQYF
NA,NA,TRBV6-4,TRBJ2-1,TGTGCCAGCAGTGACTCCTGGGACTGGCTTAGATTCCCGTACAATGAGCAGTTCTTC,CASSDSWDWLRFPYNEQFF
NA,NA,TRBV10-3,TRBJ1-1,TGTGCCATCAGTGAGTCGCTGAACACTGAAGCTTTCTTT,CAISESLNTEAFF
NA,NA,TRBV5-1,TRBJ2-3,TGCGCCAGCAGCTTCACACCGGACTTCACAGATACGCAGTATTTT,CASSFTPDFTDTQYF
NA,NA,TRBV6-1,TRBJ1-5,TGTGCCAGCAGTGAAGGGTCCCAAAGGAACAATCAGCCCCAGCATTTT,CASSEGSQRNNQPQHF
NA,few,TRBV7-7,TRBJ1-5,TGTGCCAGCAGCTTAATGTCAGGCAATCAGCCCCAGCATTTT,CASSLMSGNQPQHF
NA,NA,TRBV10-2,TRBJ2-2,TGCGCCAGCAGTGACCAACGCAGGGAAATCGGGGAGCTGTTTTTT,CASSDQRREIGELFF
NA,NA,TRBV6-6,TRBJ1-1,TGTGCCAGCATGCTGAACACTGAAGCTTTCTTT,CASMLNTEAFF
NA,few,TRBV19,TRBJ1-1,TGTGCCAGTAGTGAGGGGAGGAACACTGAAGCTTTCTTT,CASSEGRNTEAFF
NA,NA,TRBV27,TRBJ2-2,TGTGCCAGCAGTTTATTTGGGGTCGACACCGGGGAGCTGTTTTTT,CASSLFGVDTGELFF
NA,NA,TRBV19,TRBJ1-2,TGTGCCAGTAGTCAACAGGGAAGCTATGGCTACACCTTC,CASSQQGSYGYTF
TRBD1,NA,TRBV7-9,TRBJ2-1,TGTGCCAGCAGCCAAGGGACAGGGGCTAGCAATGAGCAGTTCTTC,CASSQGTGASNEQFF
NA,NA,TRBV18,TRBJ2-1,TGTGCCAGCTCACCAGGGGGGAGGACTAACAACAATGAGCAGTTCTTC,CASSPGGRTNNNEQFF
NA,few,TRBV4-1,TRBJ1-5,TGCGCCAGCAGCGATGTAGGCAGGGCAAGCAATCAGCCCCAGCATTTT,CASSDVGRASNQPQHF
NA,NA,TRBV7-6,TRBJ2-7,TGTGCCAGCAGCTCCTTGGCGGGACAGAAAGACGAGCAGTACTTC,CASSSLAGQKDEQYF
TRBD1,NA,TRBV7-9,TRBJ2-7,TGTGCCAGCAGCTCGTCCAAGGGACAGCCATCCTACGAGCAGTACTTC,CASSSSKGQPSYEQYF
NA,NA,TRBV9,TRBJ2-1,TGTGCCAGCAGCGTACAGGATGGTGAGCAGTTCTTC,CASSVQDGEQFF